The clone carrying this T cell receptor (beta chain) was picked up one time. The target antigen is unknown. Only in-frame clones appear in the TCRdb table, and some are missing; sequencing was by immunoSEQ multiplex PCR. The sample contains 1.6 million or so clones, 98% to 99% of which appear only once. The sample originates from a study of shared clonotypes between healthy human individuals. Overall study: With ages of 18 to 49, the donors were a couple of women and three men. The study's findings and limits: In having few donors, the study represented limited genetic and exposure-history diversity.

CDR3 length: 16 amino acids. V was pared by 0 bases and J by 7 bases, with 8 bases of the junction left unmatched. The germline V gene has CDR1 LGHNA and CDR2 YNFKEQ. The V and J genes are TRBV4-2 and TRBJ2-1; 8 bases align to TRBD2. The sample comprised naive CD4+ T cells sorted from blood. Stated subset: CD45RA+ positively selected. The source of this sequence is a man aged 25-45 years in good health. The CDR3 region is CASSQDPAGVFNEQFF. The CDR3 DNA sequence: TGTGCCAGCAGCCAAGATCCAGCGGGAGTATTTAATGAGCAGTTCTTC.